This is a list of T cell receptor beta chains from one sample in a study of shared clonotypes between healthy human individuals. The table came from immunoSEQ multiplex PCR; TCRdb's copy has only in-frame clones and leaves some out. The sample includes more than 1.2 million clones, approximately 98.5% of them seen just once. What was sequenced was naive CD4+ T cells sorted from blood. The receptors were gathered from a man aged 30-40 years in good health. Both conserved end residues are part of each CDR3. The order of the fields is clone size, J gene, D gene, V gene, CDR3 protein, CDR3 DNA. D genes are given only for firm matches. Rows may omit the clone size; those that give it use once, few, many or a size class.

clone size: .
J gene: TRBJ2-1
D gene: .
V gene: TRBV27
CDR3 protein: CASRRDQAFGEQFF
CDR3 DNA: TGTGCCAGCAGGCGGGACCAGGCTTTTGGTGAGCAGTTCTTC

clone size: .
J gene: TRBJ2-5
D gene: .
V gene: TRBV28
CDR3 protein: CASSLGQIQETQYF
CDR3 DNA: TGTGCCAGCAGTTTAGGGCAGATCCAAGAGACCCAGTACTTC

clone size: once
J gene: TRBJ2-3
D gene: .
V gene: TRBV7-9
CDR3 protein: CASSLVGTDTQYF
CDR3 DNA: TGTGCCAGCAGCTTAGTGGGAACAGATACGCAGTATTTT

clone size: .
J gene: TRBJ2-5
D gene: .
V gene: TRBV29-1
CDR3 protein: CSAVAVQETQYF
CDR3 DNA: TGCAGCGCCGTCGCGGTCCAAGAGACCCAGTACTTC

clone size: .
J gene: TRBJ1-1
D gene: .
V gene: TRBV9
CDR3 protein: CASSVDRTLTEAFF
CDR3 DNA: TGTGCCAGCAGCGTAGATCGGACACTCACTGAAGCTTTCTTT

clone size: .
J gene: TRBJ1-3
D gene: TRBD1
V gene: TRBV6-5
CDR3 protein: CASSHRGPGNTIYF
CDR3 DNA: TGTGCCAGCAGCCACAGGGGGCCTGGAAACACCATATATTTT

clone size: .
J gene: TRBJ2-1
D gene: TRBD2
V gene: TRBV7-2
CDR3 protein: CASSLGGLAGQGEQFF
CDR3 DNA: TGTGCCAGCAGCTTAGGGGGACTAGCGGGCCAAGGGGAGCAGTTCTTC

clone size: .
J gene: TRBJ2-5
D gene: .
V gene: TRBV10-1
CDR3 protein: CASSESGTPKTQYF
CDR3 DNA: TGCGCCAGCAGTGAGTCGGGGACTCCCAAGACCCAGTACTTC

clone size: .
J gene: TRBJ2-3
D gene: TRBD2
V gene: TRBV29-1
CDR3 protein: CSVLGEGIGQYF
CDR3 DNA: TGCAGCGTTCTTGGGGAGGGCATCGGGCAGTATTTT

clone size: .
J gene: TRBJ2-4
D gene: .
V gene: TRBV15
CDR3 protein: CATSYPAGAKNIQYF
CDR3 DNA: TGTGCCACCAGCTACCCGGCAGGAGCCAAAAACATTCAGTACTTC

clone size: .
J gene: TRBJ1-5
D gene: TRBD1
V gene: TRBV5-1
CDR3 protein: CASSPGTGHHVNSNQPQHF
CDR3 DNA: TGCGCCAGCAGCCCCGGGACAGGGCACCACGTTAATAGCAATCAGCCCCAGCATTTT

clone size: .
J gene: TRBJ2-1
D gene: .
V gene: TRBV29-1
CDR3 protein: CSVEGIPGQNEQFF
CDR3 DNA: TGCAGCGTTGAAGGCATCCCTGGGCAAAATGAGCAGTTCTTC

clone size: .
J gene: TRBJ2-7
D gene: .
V gene: TRBV19
CDR3 protein: CASSTRRGYAYEQYF
CDR3 DNA: TGTGCCAGTAGTACCCGGAGGGGATACGCCTACGAGCAGTACTTC

clone size: .
J gene: TRBJ2-3
D gene: .
V gene: TRBV27
CDR3 protein: CASSSPPRDTQYF
CDR3 DNA: TGTGCCTCGAGTAGTCCCCCCAGAGATACGCAGTATTTT

clone size: .
J gene: TRBJ1-1
D gene: .
V gene: TRBV29-1
CDR3 protein: CSVVQSKDEAFF
CDR3 DNA: TGCAGCGTTGTACAATCAAAGGATGAAGCTTTCTTT

clone size: once
J gene: TRBJ1-3
D gene: TRBD1
V gene: TRBV6-5
CDR3 protein: CASSLGADRSGNTIYF
CDR3 DNA: TGTGCCAGCAGTTTGGGGGCGGACAGGTCTGGAAACACCATATATTTT

clone size: .
J gene: TRBJ2-1
D gene: TRBD2
V gene: TRBV5-1
CDR3 protein: CASSFGLAGGEQFF
CDR3 DNA: TGCGCCAGCAGCTTCGGACTAGCGGGAGGTGAGCAGTTCTTC

clone size: once
J gene: TRBJ1-2
D gene: .
V gene: TRBV7-9
CDR3 protein: CASSLRGSLYGYTF
CDR3 DNA: TGTGCCAGCAGCCTAAGGGGGTCCCTCTATGGCTACACCTTC

clone size: .
J gene: TRBJ1-1
D gene: .
V gene: TRBV7-2
CDR3 protein: CASSLQGMNTEAFF
CDR3 DNA: TGTGCCAGCAGCTTACAGGGTATGAACACTGAAGCTTTCTTT

clone size: .
J gene: TRBJ2-5
D gene: .
V gene: TRBV7-2
CDR3 protein: CASSLIETQYF
CDR3 DNA: TGTGCCAGCAGCTTGATAGAGACCCAGTACTTC

clone size: .
J gene: TRBJ2-7
D gene: .
V gene: TRBV27
CDR3 protein: CASSPEGSSYEQYF
CDR3 DNA: TGTGCCAGCAGCCCAGAGGGGAGCTCCTACGAGCAGTACTTC

clone size: .
J gene: TRBJ1-2
D gene: TRBD1
V gene: TRBV29-1
CDR3 protein: CSGTGGGGYTF
CDR3 DNA: TGCAGCGGGACAGGGGGCGGCGGCTACACCTTC

clone size: .
J gene: TRBJ2-7
D gene: .
V gene: TRBV21-1
CDR3 protein: CASSTDSGYEQYF
CDR3 DNA: TGTGCCAGCAGCACGGACTCTGGATACGAGCAGTACTTC

clone size: .
J gene: TRBJ1-2
D gene: TRBD1
V gene: TRBV7-2
CDR3 protein: CASSPNTGTGGYGYTF
CDR3 DNA: TGTGCCAGCAGCCCCAACACCGGGACAGGGGGTTATGGCTACACCTTC

clone size: .
J gene: TRBJ2-2
D gene: TRBD1
V gene: TRBV19
CDR3 protein: CASSIGQGANTGELFF
CDR3 DNA: TGTGCCAGTAGTATTGGACAGGGGGCGAACACCGGGGAGCTGTTTTTT

clone size: .
J gene: TRBJ2-7
D gene: .
V gene: TRBV7-6
CDR3 protein: CASSLRESYEQYF
CDR3 DNA: TGTGCCAGCAGCCTTCGGGAATCCTACGAGCAGTACTTC

clone size: .
J gene: TRBJ2-6
D gene: .
V gene: TRBV9
CDR3 protein: CASSVGSVVGANVLTF
CDR3 DNA: TGTGCCAGCAGCGTAGGCAGTGTGGTTGGGGCCAACGTCCTGACTTTC

clone size: once
J gene: TRBJ2-7
D gene: .
V gene: TRBV28
CDR3 protein: CASSAYSGASSYEQYF
CDR3 DNA: TGTGCCAGCAGTGCCTATTCCGGGGCTAGTTCCTACGAGCAGTACTTC

clone size: .
J gene: TRBJ2-1
D gene: .
V gene: TRBV20-1
CDR3 protein: CSASQPNEQFF
CDR3 DNA: TGCAGTGCTAGCCAACCCAATGAGCAGTTCTTC

clone size: .
J gene: TRBJ2-1
D gene: .
V gene: TRBV11-2
CDR3 protein: CASSWFREAHEQFF
CDR3 DNA: TGTGCCAGCAGCTGGTTTAGGGAGGCCCATGAGCAGTTCTTC

clone size: .
J gene: TRBJ2-3
D gene: TRBD2
V gene: TRBV7-2
CDR3 protein: CASSFIAGGPADTQYF
CDR3 DNA: TGTGCCAGCAGCTTTATAGCGGGAGGGCCGGCAGATACGCAGTATTTT

clone size: .
J gene: TRBJ1-2
D gene: .
V gene: TRBV5-6
CDR3 protein: CASSLGWGTSGGYTF
CDR3 DNA: TGTGCCAGCAGCTTGGGTTGGGGGACCTCGGGTGGCTACACCTTC